Each of the 21 T cell receptor beta chains below was sequenced from the same sample in a study of esophageal squamous cell carcinoma under preoperative chemotherapy. Indicated time point: after preoperative PTX-NDP chemotherapy. TCRdb reprocessed the PCR reads via MiXCR and lists one record per CDR3 protein. The table lists about 32,000 distinct CDR3 sequences, 52% of them singletons. This material was collected from a patient given preoperative chemotherapy. The receptors were gathered from a human donor with esophageal squamous cell carcinoma. The donor label of this sample is uncertain.

The genes are TRBV11-2 and TRBJ2-5; TRBD1 matches at 9 bases. TRBJ2-7 matches the DNA end more closely, so the J call is doubtful. The germline V gene has CDR1 SGHAT and CDR2 FQNNGV. This CDR3 is built from 15 residues. CDR3 in amino acids: CASSYPDRGGHEQYF. The CDR3 region has the DNA TGTGCCAGCAGCTACCCGGACAGGGGCGGCCACGAGCAGTACTTC.

This clonotype has only a few counts. The chain has TRBV11-2 and TRBJ2-2; TRBD2 matches 7 bases. This CDR3 contains 17 residues. CDR1 and CDR2 (germline): SGHAT, FQNNGV. J was trimmed by 0 bases and V by 2 bases; bases with no gene match: 6. The CDR3, as DNA: TGTGCCAGCAGCTTAAGCTCAGCGGGGACGAACACCGGGGAGCTGTTTTTT. Its translation is CASSLSSAGTNTGELFF.

This clonotype showed up many times. The chain carries TRBV6-2 or TRBV6-3 and TRBJ2-3; 14 bases are a match to TRBD2. This CDR3 comprises 14 residues. CDR1 and CDR2 from the germline V gene are MNHEY and SVGEGT. V lost 4 bases and J lost 10; bases outside the gene matches: 4. CDR3 coding DNA: TGTGCCAGCAGTTCCGGGACTAGCGGGGGCCCGCAGTATTTT. This gives the protein CASSSGTSGGPQYF.

Only a few counts were recorded for this clonotype. This sequence joins TRBV6-5 and TRBJ2-1; TRBD1 agrees at 10 bases. The CDR3 length is 15 residues. CDR1 is MNHEY and CDR2 is SVGAGI in the germline V gene. V lost 4 bases, J lost 12 bases, and 12 bases stayed unmatched. The CDR3 DNA reads TGTGCCAGCAGTTCCCCGGACAGGGGGATAGGGAGGCAGTTCTTC. It codes for CASSSPDRGIGRQFF.

This clonotype was observed many times. The rearrangement uses TRBV7-9 and TRBJ2-1; TRBD2 agrees at 13 bases. From germline, CDR1 is SEHNR and CDR2 FQNEAQ (reference sequence). Trimming took 2 bases from V and 13 from J; bases not matched to a gene: 11. The CDR3 totals 16 residues. The CDR3 sequence: CASSLYRTSGRETQFF. The CDR3 coding sequence is TGTGCCAGCAGCTTATACCGGACTAGCGGGAGAGAGACCCAGTTCTTC.

This clonotype was recorded at least ten times. The chain has TRBV11-3 and TRBJ2-7; D may match TRBD1 or TRBD2 (6 bases each). This CDR3 region has 12 residues. V lost 5 bases, J lost 5 bases, and 10 bases lay in between. Germline CDR1 and CDR2: SGHNT and YENEEA. The DNA for the CDR3 is TGTGCCAGCAGCGGGGGGCTCAACGAGCAGTACTTC. It is translated as CASSGGLNEQYF.

Concerning this clonotype itself: At one boundary the junction diverges from the germline segment, which might be a read error. The V gene is TRBV7-8, the J gene TRBJ2-2; 7 nucleotides agree with TRBD1. The germline V gene has CDR1 SGHVS and CDR2 FQNEAQ. The CDR3 totals 16 residues. The CDR3 loop is CASRRLEGASTGALYF. The CDR3 bases are TGTGCCAGCAGGCGCCTAGAGGGTGCGAGCACAGGGGCGCTGTATTTT.

There are a few counts of this clonotype. The CDR3, as DNA: TGTGCCAGCAGTTTAGCCGACAGGAGCAATCAGCCCCAGCATTTT. It yields the protein CASSLADRSNQPQHF. The rearrangement uses TRBV12-3 or TRBV12-4 and TRBJ1-5, with a weak D call TRBD1 (6 bases). This CDR3 is 15 amino acids long. V shed 0 bases and J shed 1 base, with 7 bases lying between them.

A remark on this clonotype: A junction end diverges from the germline sequence, so it may reflect a read error. V gene TRBV7-9 combines with J gene TRBJ2-3; D unresolved. The DNA end lines up better with TRBJ2-7; the J call may be wrong. This CDR3 spans 14 amino acids. The germline V gene encodes CDR1 SEHNR and CDR2 FQNEAQ (reference sequence). The CDR3 reads CGSTGLRAKDTQYF. CDR3 bases: TGTGGCAGCACCGGGCTGAGAGCTAAAGATACGCAGTACTTC.

Remarks on this clonotype: Relative to the germline gene, one junction end is altered; a read error may explain this. V is TRBV11-1 and J is TRBJ2-4, with D unresolved. This CDR3 comprises 15 residues. Germline V gene sequence: CDR1 SGHAT, CDR2 FQDESV (reference sequence). CDR3 protein: CASTLGVGTTNMQYF. DNA of the CDR3: TGTGCCAGCACCCTGGGCGTGGGAACCACAAACATGCAGTACTTC.

A word on this clonotype: The junction departs from the called germline gene at one end, perhaps through a read error. The chain has TRBV12-3 or TRBV12-4 and TRBJ2-6; 7 nucleotides align to TRBD1. This CDR3 comprises 16 residues. CDR3 sequence reads: CASKGAAPSGANVQYF. The CDR3 coding sequence is TGTGCCAGCAAGGGGGCAGCCCCCTCTGGGGCCAACGTCCAGTATTTC.

This clonotype was seen repeatedly, ten times or more. The gene calls are TRBV6-5 and TRBJ2-1; 9 bases are shared with TRBD2. The tail of the sequence fits TRBJ2-7 better, so the J call may be wrong. There are 17 residues in the CDR3. Germline V gene lookup returns CDR1 MNHEY and CDR2 SVGAGI. The CDR3 here is CASSYRTSASSYNEQYF. The CDR3, as DNA: TGTGCCAGCAGTTACAGGACTAGCGCGAGCTCCTACAATGAGCAGTACTTC.

This clonotype was seen just once. A read error may account for a junction end that differs from germline. V is TRBV7-8 and J is TRBJ2-3; tentatively, D is TRBD2 (6 bases). The germline V gene encodes CDR1 SGHVS and CDR2 FQNEAQ. CDR3 length: 18 amino acids. The CDR3 bases are TGTGCCAGCAGCTTCAAGAAGCGGGCCTTAGAGAACACAGATGAGCAGTTTTTT. This translates into CASSFKKRALENTDEQFF.

Ten or more counts support this clonotype. The CDR3 protein is CASSSRIGGGDTQYF. The CDR3 coding sequence is TGTGCCAGCAGCTCCCGGATCGGGGGGGGAGATACGCAGTATTTT. The rearrangement joins TRBV7-2 to TRBJ2-3; 8 nucleotides match TRBD2. CDR3 length equals 15 residues. The ends lost 4 bases at V and 5 bases at J; junction bases unmatched: 8. Germline CDR1 SGHTA, CDR2 FQGNSA.

The chain combines TRBV6-5 with TRBJ1-6, with D perhaps matching TRBD1 (5 bases). Germline lookup yields CDR1 MNHEY and CDR2 SVGAGI. Between the trimmed V and J ends, which lost 2 bases and 0 bases, there was a span of 17 bases. The CDR3 is 19 amino acids. The CDR3 DNA sequence: TGTGCCAGCAGTTACGCCGGGACCCATAGGAGCTCCTATAATTCACCCCTCCACTTT. Its translation: CASSYAGTHRSSYNSPLHF.

Remarks on this clonotype: An end of the junction differs from the germline gene, which may be a read error. The CDR3 spells CASSDPGRGADDMQYF. The CDR3 nucleotides are TGTGCCAGCAGCGACCCGGGGCGGGGGGCCGATGATATGCAGTATTTC. This rearrangement joins TRBV7-8 to TRBJ2-3, with 8 bases that match TRBD2. CDR1 is SGHVS and CDR2 is FQNEAQ in the germline V gene. CDR3 length: 16 amino acids. The whole variable domain, filled in from reference TRBV7-8 and TRBJ2-3, reads GAGVSQSPRYKVAKRGQDVALRCDPISGHVSLFWYQQALGQGPEFLTYFQNEAQLDKSGLPSDRFFAERPEGSVSTLKIQRTQQEDSAVYLCASSDPGRGADDMQYFGPGTRLTVL.

This clonotype was seen repeatedly, ten times or more. This rearrangement joins TRBV7-2 to TRBJ2-1, with 8 bases aligning to TRBD2. Germline loops: CDR1 SGHTA, CDR2 FQGNSA. Germline trimming cut 6 bases from V and 10 bases from J; bases unmatched to any gene: 14. The CDR3 totals 15 residues. CDR3 in amino acids: CASSRQRGSSYEQFF. The CDR3 DNA follows: TGTGCCAGCAGTAGGCAGCGGGGGAGCTCCTACGAGCAGTTCTTC.

This clonotype was seen only a few times. One end of the junction is discordant with germline, which a read error may explain. The rearrangement joins TRBV27 to TRBJ2-1, with 10 positions matching TRBD2. The CDR3 covers 15 residues. The germline CDR1 and CDR2 sequences are MNHEY and SMNVEV (reference sequence). CDR3: CVSSITSGVVYEQFF. The CDR3 nucleotides are TGTGTCAGCAGTATAACTAGCGGGGTTGTCTACGAGCAGTTCTTC.

About this clonotype itself: At one end, the junction sequence differs from germline, possibly due to a read error. This chain connects TRBV7-2 to TRBJ2-3, with D perhaps given as TRBD1 or TRBD2 (5 bases each). This CDR3 is built from 13 residues. The V gene's germline CDR1 is SGHTA and CDR2 FQGNSA. This chain's CDR3 is CASSGTLYDTQYF. The CDR3 DNA reads as TGTGCCAGCTCCGGGACGTTATACGATACTCAGTATTTC.

This clonotype was picked up many times. CDR3 in amino acids: CASSPYSGGALETQYF. In DNA, the CDR3 is TGTGCCAGCAGTCCATATAGCGGGGGGGCCCTCGAGACCCAGTACTTC. The chain has TRBV6-1 and TRBJ2-5; 11 positions match TRBD2. The CDR3 has 16 amino acids. V was clipped by 5 bases and J by 5 bases; unmatched bases: 10. Per germline, CDR1 MNHNS and CDR2 SASEGT.

Concerning this clonotype itself: A junction boundary mismatches the germline segment, possibly from a read error. The chain combines TRBV12-3 or TRBV12-4 with TRBJ2-5; 10 bases align to TRBD2. CDR3 length: 14 amino acids. CDR3 amino acids: CASSFSGGQKTLSF. DNA for the CDR3: TGTGCCAGCAGTTTTAGCGGGGGGCAAAAGACCCTGTCTTTC.